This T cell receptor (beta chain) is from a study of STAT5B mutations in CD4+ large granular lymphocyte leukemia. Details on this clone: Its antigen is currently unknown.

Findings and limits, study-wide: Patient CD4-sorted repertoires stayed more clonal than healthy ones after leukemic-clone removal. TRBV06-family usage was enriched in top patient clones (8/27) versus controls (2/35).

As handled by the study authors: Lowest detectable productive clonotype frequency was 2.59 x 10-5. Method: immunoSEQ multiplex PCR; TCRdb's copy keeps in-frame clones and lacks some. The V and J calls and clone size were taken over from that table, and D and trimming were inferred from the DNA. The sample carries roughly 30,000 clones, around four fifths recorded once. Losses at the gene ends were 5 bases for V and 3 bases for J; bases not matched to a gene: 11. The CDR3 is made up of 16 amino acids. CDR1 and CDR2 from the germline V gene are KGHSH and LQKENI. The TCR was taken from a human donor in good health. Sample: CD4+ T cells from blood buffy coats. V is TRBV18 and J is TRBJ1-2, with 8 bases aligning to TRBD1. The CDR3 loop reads CASSATLTGDYYGYTF. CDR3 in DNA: TGTGCCAGCTCAGCCACCCTGACAGGGGACTACTATGGCTACACCTTC.